The source of this T cell receptor beta chain is a study of human T cells and chemical hapten exposure. MiXCR, applied by TCRdb to the RACE reads, yields one record per CDR3 protein. The table lists around 300,000 distinct CDR3 sequences, 5.5% to 8% of them singletons. Germline V gives CDR1 MNHEY, CDR2 SVGAGI. V dropped 6 bases and J dropped 9 bases, with 9 bases sitting between them. This CDR3 spans 11 amino acids. The study, taken as a whole, reports: Sensitization with DPC brought no change to TCRs above 1 in 1000 in frequency.

Indicated time point: patch test 1, 2 weeks after DPC sensitization. Treatment defined: therapeutic diphenylcyclopropenone sensitization with weekly scalp DPC. Suited to DPC and affected by alopecia, the donors ranged from 18 to 70 years old. On this clonotype itself: What it binds is unknown.

This chain uses TRBV6-5 with TRBJ2-1, with D possibly matching TRBD2 (5 bases). The sequence was obtained from a woman between 18 and 30 years old with alopecia areata. Some clones in this sample may be carry-over from other donors' samples. This material consisted of whole blood, taken in connection with sensitization to the hapten diphenylcyclopropenone (DPC). CDR3 residues: CASSRGFEQFF. The CDR3 DNA reads as TGTGCCAGCAGCCGGGGATTTGAGCAGTTCTTC.